This T cell receptor (delta chain) was documented in a study of gamma-delta chains in newborns, infants, children. Whole-study context: Microbial exposure reportedly drives polyclonal innate γδ T cell expansion after birth.

TCRdb reanalyzed the reads using CATT. The data show some 12,000 delta-chain clones, approximately 8.2% seen once. Per germline, CDR1 GEAIGNYY and CDR2 EKD. The CDR3 has 14 residues. This clone was detected a few times. One end of the junction does not line up with germline, which may come from a read error. The sequencing input was blood. This clonotype was obtained from a child who was a newborn, infant or young child, either healthy, febrile or measles-vaccinated (not recorded which). The J gene is TRDJ1, the V gene TRDV2; D might be TRDD3 (5 bases). CDR3 protein: CARDTLGDLRELIF. DNA for the CDR3: TGTGCCCGTGACACCCTAGGGGACTTAAGGGAACTCATCTTT.